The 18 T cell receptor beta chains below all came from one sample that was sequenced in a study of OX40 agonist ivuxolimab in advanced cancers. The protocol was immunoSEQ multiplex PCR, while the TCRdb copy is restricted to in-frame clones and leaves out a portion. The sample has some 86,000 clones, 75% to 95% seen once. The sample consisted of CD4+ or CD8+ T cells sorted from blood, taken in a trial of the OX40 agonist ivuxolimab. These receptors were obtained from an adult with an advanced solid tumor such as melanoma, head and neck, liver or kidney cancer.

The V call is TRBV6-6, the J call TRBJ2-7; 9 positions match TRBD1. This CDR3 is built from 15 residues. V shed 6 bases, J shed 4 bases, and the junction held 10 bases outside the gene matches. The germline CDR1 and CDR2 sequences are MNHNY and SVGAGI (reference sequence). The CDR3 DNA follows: TGTGCCAGCAGAGATTCCGGGACAGGGCGTTACGAGCAGTACTTC. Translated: CASRDSGTGRYEQYF.

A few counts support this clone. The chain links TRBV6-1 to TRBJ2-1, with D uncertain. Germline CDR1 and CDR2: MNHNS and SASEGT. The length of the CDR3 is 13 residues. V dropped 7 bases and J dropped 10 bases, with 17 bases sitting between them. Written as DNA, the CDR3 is TGTGCCAGCACCTCCTACTCCACCGGAGAGCAGTTCTTC. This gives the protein CASTSYSTGEQFF.

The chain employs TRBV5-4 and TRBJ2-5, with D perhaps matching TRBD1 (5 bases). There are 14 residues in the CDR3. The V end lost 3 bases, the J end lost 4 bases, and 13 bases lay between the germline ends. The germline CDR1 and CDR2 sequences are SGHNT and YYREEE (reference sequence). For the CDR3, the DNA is TGTGCCAGCAGCTGGGGCGGTTCCGGAGAGACCCAGTACTTC. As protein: CASSWGGSGETQYF.

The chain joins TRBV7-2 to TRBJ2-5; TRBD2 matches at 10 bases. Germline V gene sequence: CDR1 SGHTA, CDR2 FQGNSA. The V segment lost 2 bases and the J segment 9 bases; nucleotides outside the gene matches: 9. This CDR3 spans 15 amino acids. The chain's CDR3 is CASSLLAGGPAAQYF. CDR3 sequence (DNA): TGTGCCAGCAGCTTATTAGCGGGAGGCCCCGCGGCCCAGTACTTC.

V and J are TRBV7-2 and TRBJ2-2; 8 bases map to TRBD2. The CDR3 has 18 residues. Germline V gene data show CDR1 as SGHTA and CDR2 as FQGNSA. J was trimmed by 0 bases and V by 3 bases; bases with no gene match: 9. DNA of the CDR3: TGTGCCAGCAGCTTTGAGACTAGCGCGACTACGAACACCGGGGAGCTGTTTTTT. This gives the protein CASSFETSATTNTGELFF. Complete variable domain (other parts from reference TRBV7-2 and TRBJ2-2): GAGVSQSPSNKVTEKGKDVELRCDPISGHTALYWYRQSLGQGLEFLIYFQGNSAPDKSGLPSDRFSAERTGGSVSTLTIQRTQQEDSAVYLCASSFETSATTNTGELFFGEGSRLTVL.

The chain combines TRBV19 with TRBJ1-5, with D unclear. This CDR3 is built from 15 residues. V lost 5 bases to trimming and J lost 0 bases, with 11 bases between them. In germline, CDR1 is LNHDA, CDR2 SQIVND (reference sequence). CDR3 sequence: CASSPGPYSNQPQHF. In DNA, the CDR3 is TGTGCCAGTAGTCCCGGTCCTTATAGCAATCAGCCCCAGCATTTT.

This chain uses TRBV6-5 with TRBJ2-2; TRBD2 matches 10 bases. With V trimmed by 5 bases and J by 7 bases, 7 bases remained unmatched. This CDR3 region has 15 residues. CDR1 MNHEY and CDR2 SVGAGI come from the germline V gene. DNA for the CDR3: TGTGCCAGCAGTCGCGGGACTAGCGTAGGCGGGGAGCTGTTTTTT. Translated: CASSRGTSVGGELFF.

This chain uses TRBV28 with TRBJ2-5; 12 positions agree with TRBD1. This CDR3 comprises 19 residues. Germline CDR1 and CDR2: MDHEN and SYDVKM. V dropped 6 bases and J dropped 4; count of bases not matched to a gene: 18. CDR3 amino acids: CASRRRDRGRKVWGETQYF. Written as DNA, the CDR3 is TGTGCCAGCAGAAGACGGGACAGGGGGCGTAAAGTTTGGGGAGAGACCCAGTACTTC.

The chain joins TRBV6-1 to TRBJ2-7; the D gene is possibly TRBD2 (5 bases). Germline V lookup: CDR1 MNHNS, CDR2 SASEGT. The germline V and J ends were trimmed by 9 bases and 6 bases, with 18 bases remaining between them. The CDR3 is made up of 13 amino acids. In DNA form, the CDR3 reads TGTGCCAGTAAGAGCGGAGTTAGAGGCGAGCAGTACTTC. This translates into CASKSGVRGEQYF.

The CDR3 sequence is CSANLGQQYF. The DNA of the CDR3 is TGCAGTGCCAATTTGGGACAGCAGTACTTC. The rearrangement links TRBV20-1 to TRBJ2-4; 7 nucleotides agree with TRBD1. Germline assignment: CDR1 DFQATT and CDR2 SNEGSKA (reference sequence). J was trimmed by 13 bases and V by 6 bases; bases with no gene match: 6. CDR3 length: 10 residues.

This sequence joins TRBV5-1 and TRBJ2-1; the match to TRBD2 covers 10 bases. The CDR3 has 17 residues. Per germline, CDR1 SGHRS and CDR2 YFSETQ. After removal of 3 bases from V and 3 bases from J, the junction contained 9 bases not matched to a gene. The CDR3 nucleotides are TGCGCCAGCAGCTCGGGGTTAGGGACTAGCGACTACAATGAGCAGTTCTTC. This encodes CASSSGLGTSDYNEQFF.

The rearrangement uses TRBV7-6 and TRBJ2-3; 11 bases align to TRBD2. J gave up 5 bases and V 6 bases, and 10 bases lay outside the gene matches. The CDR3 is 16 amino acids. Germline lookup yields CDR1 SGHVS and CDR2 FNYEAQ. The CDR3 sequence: CASRPKLAGDGDTQYF. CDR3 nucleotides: TGTGCCAGCAGACCGAAACTAGCGGGAGATGGAGATACGCAGTATTTT.

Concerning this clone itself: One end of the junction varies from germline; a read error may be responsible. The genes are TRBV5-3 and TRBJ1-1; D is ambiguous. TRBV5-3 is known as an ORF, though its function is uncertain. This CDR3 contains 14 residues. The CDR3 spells CASSLSADNTEAFF. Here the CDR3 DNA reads TGTGCCAGCAGCTTGAGTGCCGATAACACTGAAGCTTTCTTT.

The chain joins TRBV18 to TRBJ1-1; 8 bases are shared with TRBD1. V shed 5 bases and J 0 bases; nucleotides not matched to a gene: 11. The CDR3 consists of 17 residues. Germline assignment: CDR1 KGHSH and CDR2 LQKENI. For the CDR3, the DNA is TGTGCCAGCTCATTTACCGGGACAGGAGCCTTGAACACTGAAGCTTTCTTT. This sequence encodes CASSFTGTGALNTEAFF.

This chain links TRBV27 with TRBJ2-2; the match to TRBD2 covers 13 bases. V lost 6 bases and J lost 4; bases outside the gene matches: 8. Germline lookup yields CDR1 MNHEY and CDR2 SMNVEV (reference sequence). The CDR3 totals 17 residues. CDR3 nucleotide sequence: TGTGCCAGCAGGCCGGGACTAGCGGGATTCTTCACCGGGGAGCTGTTTTTT. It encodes CASRPGLAGFFTGELFF.

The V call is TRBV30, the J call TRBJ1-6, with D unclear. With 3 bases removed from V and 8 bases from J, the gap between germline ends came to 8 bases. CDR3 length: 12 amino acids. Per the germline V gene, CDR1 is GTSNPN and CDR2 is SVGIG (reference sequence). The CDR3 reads CAWSPLDSPLHF. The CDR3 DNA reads TGTGCCTGGAGCCCCCTAGATTCACCCCTCCACTTT.

CDR3: CASSEGPPNTQYF. The DNA for the CDR3 is TGTGCCAGCAGTGAAGGACCCCCTAATACGCAGTATTTT. This rearrangement joins TRBV6-1 to TRBJ2-3; no clear D gene. V was cut by 1 base and J by 7 bases, with 9 bases left in between. Germline V CDR1 and CDR2: MNHNS, SASEGT. The CDR3 length is 13 residues.

The CDR3 protein is CASKAIRSRVTYEQYF. The CDR3 region has the DNA TGTGCCAGCAAAGCAATTAGGTCAAGGGTAACCTACGAGCAGTACTTC. The rearrangement uses TRBV2 and TRBJ2-7; the D is unclear. Germline CDR1 and CDR2: SNHLY and FYNNEI. The CDR3 totals 16 residues. Trimming took off 7 bases at V and 2 bases at J, with 21 bases between the two ends.